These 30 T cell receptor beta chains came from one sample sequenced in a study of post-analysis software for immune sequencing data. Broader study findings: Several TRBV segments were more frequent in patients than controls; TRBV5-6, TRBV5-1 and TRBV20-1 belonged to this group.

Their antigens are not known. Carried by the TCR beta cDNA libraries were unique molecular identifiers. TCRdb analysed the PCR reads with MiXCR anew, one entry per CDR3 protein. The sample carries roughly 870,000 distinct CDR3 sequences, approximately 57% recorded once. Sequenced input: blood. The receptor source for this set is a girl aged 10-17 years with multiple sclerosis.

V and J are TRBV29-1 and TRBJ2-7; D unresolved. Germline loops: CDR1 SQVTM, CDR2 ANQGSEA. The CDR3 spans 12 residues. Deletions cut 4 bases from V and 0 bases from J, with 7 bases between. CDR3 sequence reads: CSVVKPSYEQYF. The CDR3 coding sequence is TGCAGCGTTGTGAAGCCCTCCTACGAGCAGTACTTC.

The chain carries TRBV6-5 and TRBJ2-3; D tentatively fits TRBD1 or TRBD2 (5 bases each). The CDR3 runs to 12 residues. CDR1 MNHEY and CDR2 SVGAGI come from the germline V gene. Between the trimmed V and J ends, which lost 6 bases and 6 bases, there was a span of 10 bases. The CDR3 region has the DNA TGTGCCAGCAGCCGGGGCTTGGATACGCAGTATTTT. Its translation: CASSRGLDTQYF.

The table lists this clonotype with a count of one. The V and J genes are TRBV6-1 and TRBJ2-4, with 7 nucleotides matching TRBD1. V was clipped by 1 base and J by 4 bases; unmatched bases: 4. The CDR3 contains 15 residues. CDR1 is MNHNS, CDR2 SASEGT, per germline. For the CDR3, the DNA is TGTGCCAGCAGTGAAGAATCGACAGGGAAAAACATTCAGTACTTC. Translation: CASSEESTGKNIQYF.

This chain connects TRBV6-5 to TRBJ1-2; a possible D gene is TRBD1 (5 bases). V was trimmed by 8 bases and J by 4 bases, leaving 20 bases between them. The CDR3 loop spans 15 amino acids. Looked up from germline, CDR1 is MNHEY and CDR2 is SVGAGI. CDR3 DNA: TGTGCCAGCTGGGGACCGGGGGATGGTGTCTATGGCTACACCTTC. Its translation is CASWGPGDGVYGYTF.

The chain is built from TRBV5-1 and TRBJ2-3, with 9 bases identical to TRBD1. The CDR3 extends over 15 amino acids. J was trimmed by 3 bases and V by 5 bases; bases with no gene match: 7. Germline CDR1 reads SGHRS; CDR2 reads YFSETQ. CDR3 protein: CASSYRDRETDTQYF. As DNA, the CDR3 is TGCGCCAGCAGTTACCGGGACAGGGAGACAGATACGCAGTATTTT.

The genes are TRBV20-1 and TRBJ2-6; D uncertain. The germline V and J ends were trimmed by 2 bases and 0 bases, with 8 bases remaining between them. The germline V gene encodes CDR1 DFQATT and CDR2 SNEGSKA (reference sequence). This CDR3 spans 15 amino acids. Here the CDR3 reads CSARPHFSGANVLTF. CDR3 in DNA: TGCAGTGCTAGACCACACTTCTCTGGGGCCAACGTCCTGACTTTC.

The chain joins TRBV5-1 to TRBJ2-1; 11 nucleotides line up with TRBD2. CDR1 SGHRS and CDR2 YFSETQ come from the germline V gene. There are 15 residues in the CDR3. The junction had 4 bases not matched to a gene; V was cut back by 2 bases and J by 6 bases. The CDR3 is CASSLLAGDSNEQFF. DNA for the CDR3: TGCGCCAGCAGCTTACTAGCGGGAGATAGCAATGAGCAGTTCTTC.

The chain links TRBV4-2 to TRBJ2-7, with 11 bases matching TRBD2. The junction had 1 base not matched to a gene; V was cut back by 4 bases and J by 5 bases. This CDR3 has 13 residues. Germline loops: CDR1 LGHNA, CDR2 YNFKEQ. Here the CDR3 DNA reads TGTGCCAGCAGCCCGGGACTAGCGGACGAGCAGTACTTC. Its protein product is CASSPGLADEQYF.

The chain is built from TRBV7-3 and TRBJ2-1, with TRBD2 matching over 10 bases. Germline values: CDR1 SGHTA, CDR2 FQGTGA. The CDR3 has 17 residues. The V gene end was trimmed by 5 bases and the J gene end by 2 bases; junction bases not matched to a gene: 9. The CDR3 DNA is TGTGCCAGCAGCCCTTCCGCGAGCGGGGGGGCCTACAATGAGCAGTTCTTC. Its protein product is CASSPSASGGAYNEQFF.

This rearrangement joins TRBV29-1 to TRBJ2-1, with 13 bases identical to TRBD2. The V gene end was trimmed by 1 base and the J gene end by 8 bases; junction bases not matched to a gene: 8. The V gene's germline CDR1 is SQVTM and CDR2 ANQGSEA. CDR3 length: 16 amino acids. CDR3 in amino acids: CSVEGGTSGVSYEQFF. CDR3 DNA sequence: TGCAGCGTTGAAGGGGGGACTAGCGGGGTTAGCTATGAGCAGTTCTTC.

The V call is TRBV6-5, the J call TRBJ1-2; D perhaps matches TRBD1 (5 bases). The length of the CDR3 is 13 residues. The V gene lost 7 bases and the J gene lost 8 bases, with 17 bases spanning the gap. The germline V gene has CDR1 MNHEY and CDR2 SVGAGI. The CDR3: CASTSRGARGYTF. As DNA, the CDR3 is TGTGCCAGCACCTCCAGAGGGGCTAGGGGCTACACCTTC.

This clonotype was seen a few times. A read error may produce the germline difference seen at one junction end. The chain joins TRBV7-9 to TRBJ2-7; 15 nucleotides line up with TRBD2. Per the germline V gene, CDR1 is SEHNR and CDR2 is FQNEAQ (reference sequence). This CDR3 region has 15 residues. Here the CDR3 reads CASTLGTSGRYEQYF. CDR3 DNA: TGTGCCAGCACCTTAGGGACTAGCGGGAGGTACGAGCAGTACTTC.

CDR3 in DNA: TGTGCCACCAGCAGAGGAGCGGAAGAGGCAGATACGCAGTATTTT. It yields the protein CATSRGAEEADTQYF. The chain employs TRBV15 and TRBJ2-3, with D possibly matching TRBD2 (5 bases). V lost 1 base to trimming and J lost 4 bases, with 12 bases between them. The CDR3 runs to 15 residues. Germline V gives CDR1 LNHNV, CDR2 YYDKDF (reference sequence).

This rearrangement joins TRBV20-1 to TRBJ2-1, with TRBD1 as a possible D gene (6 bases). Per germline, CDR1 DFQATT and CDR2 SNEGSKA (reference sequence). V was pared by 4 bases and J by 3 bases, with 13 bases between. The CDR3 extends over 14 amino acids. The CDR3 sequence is CSAKIGQIYNEQFF. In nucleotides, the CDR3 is TGCAGTGCTAAAATAGGACAGATCTACAATGAGCAGTTCTTC.

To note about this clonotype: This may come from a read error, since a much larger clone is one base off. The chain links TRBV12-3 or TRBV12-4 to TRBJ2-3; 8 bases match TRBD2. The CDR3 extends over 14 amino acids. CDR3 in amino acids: CASSLLAGTDAQYF. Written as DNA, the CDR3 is TGTGCCAGCAGTTTGCTAGCGGGCACAGATGCGCAGTATTTT.

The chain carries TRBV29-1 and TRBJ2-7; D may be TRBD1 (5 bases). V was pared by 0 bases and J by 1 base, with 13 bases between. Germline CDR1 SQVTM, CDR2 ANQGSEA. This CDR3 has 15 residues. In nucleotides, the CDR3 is TGCAGCGTTGAAGATGGGGCGCGAGCGTCCTACGAGCAGTACTTC. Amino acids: CSVEDGARASYEQYF.

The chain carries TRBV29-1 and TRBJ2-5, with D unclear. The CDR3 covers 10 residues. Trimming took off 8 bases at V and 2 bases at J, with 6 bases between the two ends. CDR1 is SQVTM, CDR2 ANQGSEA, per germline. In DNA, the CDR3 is TGCAGCTCCCTTCAAGAGACCCAGTACTTC. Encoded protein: CSSLQETQYF. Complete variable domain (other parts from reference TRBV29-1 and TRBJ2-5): SAVISQKPSRDICQRGTSLTIQCQVDSQVTMMFWYRQQPGQSLTLIATANQGSEATYESGFVIDKFPISRPNLTFSTLTVSNMSPEDSSIYLCSSLQETQYFGPGTRLLVL.

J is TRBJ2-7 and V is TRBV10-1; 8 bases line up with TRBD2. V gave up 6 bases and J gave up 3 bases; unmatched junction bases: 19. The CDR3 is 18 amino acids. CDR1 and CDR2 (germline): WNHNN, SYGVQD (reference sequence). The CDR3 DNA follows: TGCGCCAGCAGATCCAGGAGGACTAGCCCGGTCCCCATCTACGAGCAGTACTTC. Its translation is CASRSRRTSPVPIYEQYF.

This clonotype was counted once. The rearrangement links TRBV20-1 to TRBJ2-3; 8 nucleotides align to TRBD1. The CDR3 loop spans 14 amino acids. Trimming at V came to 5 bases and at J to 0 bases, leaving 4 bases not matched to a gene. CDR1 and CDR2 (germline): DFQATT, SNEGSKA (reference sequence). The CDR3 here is CSAETGESTDTQYF. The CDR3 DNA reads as TGCAGTGCTGAGACAGGGGAAAGCACAGATACGCAGTATTTT.

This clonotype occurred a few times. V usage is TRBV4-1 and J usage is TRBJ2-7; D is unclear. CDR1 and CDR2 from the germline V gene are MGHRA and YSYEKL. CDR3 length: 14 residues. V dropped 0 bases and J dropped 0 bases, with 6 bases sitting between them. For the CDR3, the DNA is TGCGCCAGCAGCCAAGAGGGTTACTCCTACGAGCAGTACTTC. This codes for CASSQEGYSYEQYF.

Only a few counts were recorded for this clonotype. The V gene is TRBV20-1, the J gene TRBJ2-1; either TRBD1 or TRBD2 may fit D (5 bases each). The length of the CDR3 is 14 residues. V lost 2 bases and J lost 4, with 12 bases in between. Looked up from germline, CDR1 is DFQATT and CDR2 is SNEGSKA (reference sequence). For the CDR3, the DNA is TGCAGTGCTAGACCACGGGGACGTTACAATGAGCAGTTCTTC. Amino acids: CSARPRGRYNEQFF.

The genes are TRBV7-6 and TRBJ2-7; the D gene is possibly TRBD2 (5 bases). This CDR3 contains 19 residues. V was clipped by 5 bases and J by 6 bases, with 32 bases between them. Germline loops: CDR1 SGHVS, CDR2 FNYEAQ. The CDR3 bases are TGTGCCAGCAGCCTGCTCCTAGGAGGACCAACTTCTTACGGGCTCGAGCAGTACTTC. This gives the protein CASSLLLGGPTSYGLEQYF.

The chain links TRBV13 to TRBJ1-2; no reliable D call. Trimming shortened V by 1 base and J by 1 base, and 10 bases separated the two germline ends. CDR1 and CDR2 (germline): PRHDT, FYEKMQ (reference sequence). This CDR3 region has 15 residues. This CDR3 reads CASSLVPKGNYGYTF. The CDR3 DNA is TGTGCCAGCAGCTTAGTCCCTAAGGGTAACTATGGCTACACCTTC.

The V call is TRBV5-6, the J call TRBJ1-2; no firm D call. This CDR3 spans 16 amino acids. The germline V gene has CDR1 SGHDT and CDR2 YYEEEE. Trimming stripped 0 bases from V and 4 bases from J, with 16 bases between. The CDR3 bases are TGTGCCAGCAGCTTGGAAACGGACTCTTGGGGCTATGGCTACACCTTC. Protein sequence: CASSLETDSWGYGYTF.

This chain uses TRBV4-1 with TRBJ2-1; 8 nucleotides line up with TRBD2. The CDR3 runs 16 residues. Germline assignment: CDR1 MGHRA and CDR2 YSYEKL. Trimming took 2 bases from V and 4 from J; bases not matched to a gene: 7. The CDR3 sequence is CASSQLAGGGYNEQFF. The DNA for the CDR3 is TGCGCCAGCAGCCAACTAGCCGGGGGGGGGTACAATGAGCAGTTCTTC.

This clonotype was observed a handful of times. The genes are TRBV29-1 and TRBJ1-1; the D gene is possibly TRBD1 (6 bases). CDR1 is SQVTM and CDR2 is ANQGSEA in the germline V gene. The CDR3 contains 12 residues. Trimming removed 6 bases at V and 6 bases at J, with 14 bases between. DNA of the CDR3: TGCAGCGTAGCCACAGGGTCTCCTGAAGCTTTCTTT. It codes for CSVATGSPEAFF. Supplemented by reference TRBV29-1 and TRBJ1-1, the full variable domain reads SAVISQKPSRDICQRGTSLTIQCQVDSQVTMMFWYRQQPGQSLTLIATANQGSEATYESGFVIDKFPISRPNLTFSTLTVSNMSPEDSSIYLCSVATGSPEAFFGQGTRLTVV.

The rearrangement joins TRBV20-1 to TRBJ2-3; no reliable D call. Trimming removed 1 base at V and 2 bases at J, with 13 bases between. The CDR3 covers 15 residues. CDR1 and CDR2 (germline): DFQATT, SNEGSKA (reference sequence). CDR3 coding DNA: TGCAGTGCTAGAGGGTCCCGCGGTTACACAGATACGCAGTATTTT. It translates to CSARGSRGYTDTQYF.

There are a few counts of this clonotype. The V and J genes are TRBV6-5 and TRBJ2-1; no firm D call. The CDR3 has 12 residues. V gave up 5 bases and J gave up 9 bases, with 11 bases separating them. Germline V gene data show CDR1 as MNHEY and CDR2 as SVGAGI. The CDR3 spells CASSRQSSEQFF. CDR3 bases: TGTGCCAGCAGTCGGCAGTCATCTGAGCAGTTCTTC.

This chain's CDR3 is CASSFGLAGEQYF. In nucleotides, the CDR3 is TGTGCCAGCAGTTTCGGACTAGCGGGCGAGCAGTACTTC. This rearrangement joins TRBV27 to TRBJ2-1; 11 nucleotides line up with TRBD2. The tail of the sequence fits TRBJ2-7 better, so the J call may be wrong. Germline CDR1 MNHEY, CDR2 SMNVEV (reference sequence). CDR3 length equals 13 residues.

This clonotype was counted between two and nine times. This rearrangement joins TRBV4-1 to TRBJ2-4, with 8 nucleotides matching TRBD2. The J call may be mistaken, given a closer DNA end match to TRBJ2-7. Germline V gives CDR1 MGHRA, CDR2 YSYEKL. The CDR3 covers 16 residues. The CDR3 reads CASSRAVAGLTYEQYF. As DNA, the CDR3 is TGCGCCAGCAGCCGCGCCGTAGCGGGACTTACCTACGAGCAGTACTTC.